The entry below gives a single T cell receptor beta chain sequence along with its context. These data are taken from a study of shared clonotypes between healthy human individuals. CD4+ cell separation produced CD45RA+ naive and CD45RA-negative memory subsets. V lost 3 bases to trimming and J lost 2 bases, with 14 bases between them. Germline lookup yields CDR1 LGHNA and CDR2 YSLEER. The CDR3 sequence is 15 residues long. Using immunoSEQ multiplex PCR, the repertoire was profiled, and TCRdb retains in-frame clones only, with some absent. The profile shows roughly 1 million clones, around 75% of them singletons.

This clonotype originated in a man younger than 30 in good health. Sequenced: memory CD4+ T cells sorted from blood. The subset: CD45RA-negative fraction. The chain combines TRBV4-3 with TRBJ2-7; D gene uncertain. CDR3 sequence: CASSQTLTSPYEQYF. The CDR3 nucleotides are TGCGCCAGCAGCCAGACATTGACGTCGCCCTACGAGCAGTACTTC.